The 22 T cell receptor beta chains in this list originate from one sample, sequenced in a study of T cell changes during pregnancy in multiple sclerosis. Produced via immunoSEQ multiplex PCR; TCRdb's table is partial and in-frame only. The repertoire holds roughly 83,000 clones, with about nine tenths as singletons. The input for sequencing was PBMCs, taken in the first trimester of pregnancy. These receptors were collected from a female donor in good health, serving as a control in a pregnancy study. Some clones in this sample may be carry-over from other donors' samples.

The chain couples TRBV5-1 to TRBJ2-1; D is ambiguous. CDR3 length: 15 amino acids. V dropped 4 bases and J dropped 4 bases, with 15 bases sitting between them. Looked up from germline, CDR1 is SGHRS and CDR2 is YFSETQ. The CDR3 bases are TGCGCCAGCAGCCCGACCCAGCGCGATTACAATGAGCAGTTCTTC. It specifies CASSPTQRDYNEQFF.

The chain recombines TRBV19 with TRBJ1-1; perhaps TRBD1 as D (6 bases). The length of the CDR3 is 11 residues. Germline V gene sequence: CDR1 LNHDA, CDR2 SQIVND (reference sequence). V dropped 10 bases and J dropped 6 bases, with 12 bases sitting between them. CDR3 in DNA: TGTGCCACAGGGGTGGGATCTGAAGCTTTCTTT. Translating it yields CATGVGSEAFF.

This chain links TRBV28 with TRBJ2-7, with D tentatively TRBD2 (6 bases). The CDR3 loop spans 12 amino acids. Trimming took off 8 bases at V and 1 base at J, with 9 bases between the two ends. The V gene's germline CDR1 is MDHEN and CDR2 SYDVKM. In nucleotides, the CDR3 is TGTGCCAGCTTCGGGAGTTCCTACGAGCAGTACTTC. This encodes CASFGSSYEQYF.

The chain recombines TRBV5-1 with TRBJ2-1; 9 bases agree with TRBD1. CDR3 length: 16 amino acids. CDR1 is SGHRS, CDR2 YFSETQ, per germline. V shed 4 bases, J shed 2 bases, and the junction held 7 bases outside the gene matches. The CDR3, as DNA: TGCGCCAGCAGCGCAACCACAGGGGGCCCCTACAATGAGCAGTTCTTC. This encodes CASSATTGGPYNEQFF.

This chain uses TRBV4-3 with TRBJ2-7; no clear D. Trimming cost V 0 bases and J 4 bases, with 16 bases left between them. The CDR3 is 16 residues long. Germline CDR1 is LGHNA and CDR2 is YSLEER. DNA of the CDR3: TGCGCCAGCAGCCAAGATCGAAATTATGGCATGTACGAGCAGTACTTC. As protein: CASSQDRNYGMYEQYF.

DNA of the CDR3: TGCGCCAGCAGCCAAGATCGGGGTCCGTATGGCTACACCTTC. It encodes CASSQDRGPYGYTF. This sequence joins TRBV4-1 and TRBJ1-2; D ambiguous. Deletions cut 0 bases from V and 5 bases from J, with 10 bases between. The CDR3 sequence is 14 residues long. Germline V lookup: CDR1 MGHRA, CDR2 YSYEKL.

This chain links TRBV7-8 with TRBJ2-7, with TRBD1 identical over 9 bases. The CDR3 spans 15 residues. The trim removed 4 bases at V and 4 bases at J, leaving 8 bases unmatched. The germline V gene has CDR1 SGHVS and CDR2 FQNEAQ. The chain's CDR3 is CASSSSPGQGYEQYF. In DNA form, the CDR3 reads TGTGCCAGCAGCTCGTCCCCGGGACAGGGATACGAGCAGTACTTC.

This clone was seen a few times. The chain has TRBV9 and TRBJ2-5, with 7 bases that match TRBD1. The CDR3 contains 13 residues. Germline lookup yields CDR1 SGDLS and CDR2 YYNGEE. J was trimmed by 5 bases and V by 4 bases; bases with no gene match: 5. DNA for the CDR3: TGTGCCAGCAGCATAACAGGGGCGGAGACCCAGTACTTC. Its translation: CASSITGAETQYF.

The CDR3 nucleotides read TGTGCCAGTAGTATTGGGCCCCAAGAGACCCAGTACTTC. Amino acid sequence: CASSIGPQETQYF. This chain connects TRBV19 to TRBJ2-5; D unclear. Germline V CDR1 and CDR2: LNHDA, SQIVND (reference sequence). The CDR3 loop spans 13 amino acids. V lost 3 bases to trimming and J lost 1 base, with 6 bases between them.

The rearrangement uses TRBV7-2 and TRBJ1-6; 7 nucleotides match TRBD1. The CDR3 extends over 15 amino acids. CDR1 SGHTA and CDR2 FQGNSA come from the germline V gene. V lost 2 bases to trimming and J lost 3 bases; unmatched junction nucleotides: 1. The chain's CDR3 is CASSLPGGYNSPLHF. CDR3 in DNA: TGTGCCAGCAGCTTACCAGGGGGCTATAATTCACCCCTCCACTTT.

The chain recombines TRBV6-5 with TRBJ1-6; 9 bases are shared with TRBD1. CDR1 and CDR2 (germline): MNHEY, SVGAGI. V was pared by 6 bases and J by 9 bases, with 6 bases of the junction left unmatched. The CDR3 extends over 14 amino acids. The CDR3 DNA reads TGTGCCAGCAGCCCAGACAGGGGGGCTTCACCCCTCCACTTT. Protein sequence: CASSPDRGASPLHF.

The gene calls are TRBV29-1 and TRBJ2-1; 7 bases are shared with TRBD2. Trimming at V came to 3 bases and at J to 12 bases, leaving 2 bases not matched to a gene. Germline CDR1 and CDR2: SQVTM and ANQGSEA. The CDR3 extends over 10 amino acids. The CDR3 sequence: CSVETGGQFF. CDR3 coding DNA: TGCAGCGTTGAGACGGGAGGGCAGTTCTTC.

This clone was counted a single time. The chain uses TRBV5-1 and TRBJ1-1; the D is unclear. Trimming shortened V by 0 bases and J by 1 base, and 10 bases separated the two germline ends. The germline V gene has CDR1 SGHRS and CDR2 YFSETQ. CDR3 length: 15 residues. The CDR3 spells CASSLAGLWNTEAFF. The CDR3 DNA sequence: TGCGCCAGCAGCTTGGCGGGATTGTGGAACACTGAAGCTTTCTTT. The whole variable domain, remainder taken from reference TRBV5-1 and TRBJ1-1, is KAGVTQTPRYLIKTRGQQVTLSCSPISGHRSVSWYQQTPGQGLQFLFEYFSETQRNKGNFPGRFSGRQFSNSRSEMNVSTLELGDSALYLCASSLAGLWNTEAFFGQGTRLTVV.

The V and J genes are TRBV7-8 and TRBJ2-7; the match to TRBD2 covers 14 bases. J lost 4 bases, V lost 6 bases, and 5 bases had no gene match. The V gene's germline CDR1 is SGHVS and CDR2 FQNEAQ. This CDR3 contains 15 residues. The CDR3 region has the DNA TGTGCCAGCAGACGACTAGCGGGAGGGCAGTACGAGCAGTACTTC. Translation: CASRRLAGGQYEQYF.

V usage is TRBV6-5 and J usage is TRBJ1-2; 7 bases are shared with TRBD1. The trim removed 4 bases at V and 0 bases at J, leaving 8 bases unmatched. This CDR3 spans 16 amino acids. CDR1 is MNHEY, CDR2 SVGAGI, per germline. CDR3 region: CASSLTDRPTNYGYTF. The DNA for the CDR3 is TGTGCCAGCAGTTTAACGGACAGGCCAACTAACTATGGCTACACCTTC.

The chain recombines TRBV19 with TRBJ1-2; TRBD1 matches 8 bases. The V and J ends lost 1 base and 3 bases, in that order; junction bases with no gene match: 4. Germline CDR1 and CDR2: LNHDA and SQIVND (reference sequence). The CDR3 is 15 residues long. This CDR3 is CASSIAGGGYYGYTF. CDR3 nucleotide sequence: TGTGCCAGTAGTATAGCAGGGGGCGGTTACTATGGCTACACCTTC. Full variable domain (outside the CDR3, taken from reference TRBV19 and TRBJ1-2): DGGITQSPKYLFRKEGQNVTLSCEQNLNHDAMYWYRQDPGQGLRLIYYSQIVNDFQKGDIAEGYSVSREKKESFPLTVTSAQKNPTAFYLCASSIAGGGYYGYTFGSGTRLTVV.

The chain uses TRBV29-1 and TRBJ2-1, with TRBD2 matching over 12 bases. V was clipped by 6 bases and J by 3 bases; unmatched bases: 3. CDR1 is SQVTM and CDR2 is ANQGSEA in the germline V gene. CDR3 size: 14 residues. CDR3 DNA sequence: TGCAGCGTACCGACTAGCGGGAGCTACAATGAGCAGTTCTTC. Protein: CSVPTSGSYNEQFF.

The rearrangement links TRBV28 to TRBJ2-3; 11 bases are shared with TRBD1. Germline V gene lookup returns CDR1 MDHEN and CDR2 SYDVKM. The CDR3 length is 14 residues. After removal of 5 bases from V and 6 bases from J, the junction contained 4 bases not matched to a gene. The CDR3: CASSKDRGLDTQYF. CDR3 DNA: TGTGCCAGCAGTAAGGACAGGGGGCTGGATACGCAGTATTTT.

The J gene is TRBJ2-1, the V gene TRBV5-1; D is possibly TRBD2 (6 bases). The CDR3 sequence is 15 residues long. Germline V gives CDR1 SGHRS, CDR2 YFSETQ. Deletions cut 0 bases from V and 8 bases from J, with 15 bases between. The CDR3 region is CASSLARASVHEQFF. The CDR3 DNA reads as TGCGCCAGCAGCTTGGCCCGGGCTAGCGTTCATGAGCAGTTCTTC.

The chain uses TRBV4-3 and TRBJ2-5; D may be TRBD1 (5 bases). Germline assignment: CDR1 LGHNA and CDR2 YSLEER. Deletions cut 0 bases from V and 5 bases from J, with 10 bases between. The CDR3 totals 14 residues. DNA of the CDR3: TGCGCCAGCAGCCAAGATATGGGGCTGGAGACCCAGTACTTC. The encoded protein is CASSQDMGLETQYF.

The chain couples TRBV11-3 to TRBJ2-7; D uncertain. The CDR3 is 14 residues long. Deletions cut 0 bases from V and 0 bases from J, with 6 bases between. CDR1 is SGHNT and CDR2 is YENEEA in the germline V gene. The CDR3 sequence is CASSLEPSSYEQYF. CDR3 coding DNA: TGTGCCAGCAGCTTAGAGCCGAGCTCCTACGAGCAGTACTTC.

This chain links TRBV7-9 with TRBJ2-5, with a weak D call TRBD1 (5 bases). V lost 4 bases, J lost 5 bases, and 14 bases lay in between. CDR3 size: 14 residues. CDR1 SEHNR and CDR2 FQNEAQ come from the germline V gene (reference sequence). DNA for the CDR3: TGTGCCAGCAGCTCAGGGCCCCTAGGGGAGACCCAGTACTTC. Its protein product is CASSSGPLGETQYF.